The rows below give T cell receptor beta chains drawn from one sample of a study of T cells generated in artificial thymic organoids. MiXCR, run by TCRdb on the 5' RACE reads, gives a single entry per CDR3 protein. The data hold about 3,300 distinct CDR3 sequences, with 34% observed a single time. Sequences were obtained from naive CD8+ T cells from blood. The receptors come from a human donor who gave cord blood stem cells for thymic organoid culture, a cardiac surgery patient who gave postnatal thymus, or a blood donor (not recorded which). The CDR3 runs from the conserved cysteine through the conserved F or W. D genes are given only for firm matches.

V,J,D,CDR3
TRBV4-3,TRBJ2-6,-,CASSQDWSGANVLTF
TRBV12-3/TRBV12-4,TRBJ2-1,TRBD2,CASSLALAGVYNEQFF
TRBV7-8,TRBJ2-5,-,CASSWLQPQETQYF
TRBV12-3/TRBV12-4,TRBJ2-7,-,CASALASIEQYF
TRBV15,TRBJ1-5,TRBD1,CATSSETGVGQPQHF
TRBV19,TRBJ2-5,TRBD2,CASKAGEETQYF
TRBV7-2,TRBJ2-3,TRBD2,CASSLVGRGSTDTQYF
TRBV29-1,TRBJ2-1,-,CSVEDEVSDNEQFF
TRBV29-1,TRBJ2-7,-,CSVDFEGSEQYF
TRBV28,TRBJ2-7,-,CASSSLPKRRFYEQYF
TRBV6-2/TRBV6-3,TRBJ2-7,-,CASSWGSNYEQYF
TRBV13,TRBJ2-3,-,CASSLGPLRAQYF
TRBV6-1,TRBJ2-7,TRBD2,CASSDRLADRYEQYF
TRBV5-5,TRBJ2-7,-,CASSSRRNSYEQYF
TRBV29-1,TRBJ1-2,-,CSVYLWDTSNYGYTF
TRBV4-2,TRBJ2-1,TRBD2,CASSQKVAGGLREQFF
TRBV10-3,TRBJ2-7,-,CAISDVAEPEGEQYF
TRBV27,TRBJ2-4,-,CASSLSAGHRGNIQYF
TRBV12-3/TRBV12-4,TRBJ2-7,-,CASSLAPGEQYF
TRBV4-1,TRBJ2-7,-,CASSQVQSSSYEQYF
TRBV19,TRBJ2-1,TRBD2,CTSGWGGYNEQFF
TRBV29-1,TRBJ1-1,-,CSVERAIQKNTEAFF
TRBV28,TRBJ2-7,-,CASSFGEGYEQYF
TRBV27,TRBJ2-2,-,CASSPTTENTGELFF
TRBV5-1,TRBJ2-5,TRBD2,CASNGGGTQGTQYF
TRBV4-3,TRBJ1-1,-,CASSQDEWTEAFF
TRBV24-1,TRBJ1-2,TRBD1,CATSVGQGATYGYTF
TRBV12-3/TRBV12-4,TRBJ2-5,-,CASSLGVETQYF
TRBV6-5,TRBJ1-2,TRBD1,CASSYGQGGYGYTF
TRBV12-3/TRBV12-4,TRBJ2-2,TRBD1,CASSAPGTADTGELFF
TRBV27,TRBJ1-1,TRBD1,CASSLTTTGLEAFF
TRBV5-1,TRBJ2-1,-,CASSNGLAPYNEQFF
TRBV9,TRBJ1-2,TRBD1,CASSVGIAGGDGYTF
TRBV11-2,TRBJ2-5,-,CASSSLTGPETQYF
TRBV15,TRBJ2-2,-,CATSRGTGTQNTGELFF
TRBV11-2,TRBJ2-1,TRBD1,CASSNDRVLEFF
TRBV7-9,TRBJ1-3,-,CASSTQTDPRNTIYF
TRBV4-3,TRBJ2-1,-,CASSQDEALGWGEQFF
TRBV7-9,TRBJ2-7,TRBD2,CASSTTLAGGIYEQYF
TRBV4-1,TRBJ2-7,-,CASSKEGPPYLSF
TRBV20-1,TRBJ2-7,TRBD1,CSARVRTGSEQYF
TRBV7-9,TRBJ2-7,-,CASSLVIATPGESYEQYF
TRBV4-2,TRBJ2-4,TRBD1,CASSQAIVDPTGGNSGNIQYF
TRBV5-1,TRBJ1-1,TRBD1,CASSLEGQPYEAFF
TRBV4-1,TRBJ1-3,-,CASSQDGRDSGNTIYF
TRBV9,TRBJ2-1,-,CASSGAGSYNEQFF
TRBV19,TRBJ1-2,TRBD1,CASSTQTGKFYGYTF
TRBV27,TRBJ2-1,TRBD2,CASSLLAGGNEQFF
TRBV5-6,TRBJ2-2,TRBD2,CASSWMTSGNTGELFF
TRBV5-4,TRBJ1-2,-,CASSLANLEGLPLDGYTF
TRBV12-3/TRBV12-4,TRBJ2-3,TRBD2,CASSLSGRTDTQYF
TRBV9,TRBJ2-2,-,CASSVVGYTGELFF